This T cell receptor beta chain was obtained from a study of tumor-infiltrating lymphocytes in localized non-small cell lung cancer (dated by TCRdb to about 2021). The study in broad terms: Patients whose samples were collected after neoadjuvant chemotherapy, as well as both smokers and never-smokers and several histologies, were included in the cohort. The overall ICON cohort comprised over a hundred surgical patients with localized non-small cell lung cancer whose tumors were resected. Flow cytometry, multiplex immunofluorescence, RNA-seq, exome sequencing and proteomics were applied to the same patients as TCR sequencing, which was one of several integrated assays. Each patient contributed resected tumor tissue and uninvolved lung tissue from the same patient, described as non-adjacent to the tumor. The paired tumor versus uninvolved lung comparison of immunoSEQ T-cell fraction included approximately 55 patients.

The germline V gene (reference sequence) supplies CDR1 MNHNY and CDR2 SVGAGI. The CDR3 starts with the cysteine, ends with the phenylalanine, and has 14 residues. The retained sequence is limited to the CDR3, 42 bases, with the frame set at the first base. V is pruned by 6 bases and J by 3 bases, leaving 6 bases of the junction without a gene match. For this clone: Its antigen specificity is not known. No base quality information exists; no much larger clone differs at one position.

Study-wide conclusions, independent of this receptor: Consistent with immunofluorescence CD3 counts, TCRbeta sequencing supported greater T cell infiltration in tumors than in uninvolved lung tissue. Tumor T-cell fraction from TCR sequencing was not associated with recurrence-free survival (p = 0.61). Assay coverage varied across patients depending on available tissue quantity, so only a subset of the cohort had TCR sequencing. The TCR-derived T-cell fraction showed no difference between the flow cytometry-defined immunotypes IM1 (good prognosis) and IM2 (poor prognosis). Because different assays used different pieces of the same tissue, intratumor heterogeneity could not be separated from technical variation.

The immunoSEQ assay used for TCR sequencing gave the T-cell fraction in both tumor and uninvolved lung tissue. The authors' analysis ran thus. For survival analysis, patients were divided into high (upper tertile) and low (lower two tertiles) T-cell fraction groups, which were compared by log-rank test. Paired tumor versus uninvolved lung differences in T-cell fraction were tested with a signed-rank test. This is the immuneACCESS table as TCRdb keeps it, with only in-frame sequences that have V and J called. A part of the clones is gone; compared with another copy, unresolved V genes explain less than half, and the rest is unexplained. V and J calls and clone size come straight from that table; D and trimming were deduced from the DNA. The sample table lists 9,500 to 15,000 clones, 75% to 90% of them with a count of one. The top ten clones comprise around an eighth of the sample. Enrollment in ICON was initiated in 2016, and the last patient was enrolled in 2018. A subcohort of around 76 patients provided fresh tumor and matched uninvolved tissue for in-depth immune analyses, with TCR sequencing among those analyses. DNA for TCR sequencing was isolated from bulk tissue, and no cell sorting was done.

The receptor's source is a human donor with non-small cell lung cancer. The sequenced material came from lung tumor tissue. The chain uses TRBV6-6 and TRBJ2-3; 7 central bases correspond to TRBD2. The nucleotides are TGTGCCAGCAGCTCTTGGCGGGGGACAGATACGCAGTATTTT. Translation gives CASSSWRGTDTQYF.